The following is a TCR beta chain sequence with its context. Its antigen remains unidentified. This record belongs to a study of cytomegalovirus exposure and HLA in healthy donors. The overall study: Out of about 190 million T cells, an earlier analysis found roughly 110 million unique TCR beta sequences in total.

A multiplex PCR was run with 60 Vbeta primers and 13 Jbeta primers. Method: immunoSEQ multiplex PCR; TCRdb's copy keeps in-frame clones and lacks some. This sample yields about 120,000 clones, of which 80% are seen a single time; around 10% belongs to the top ten. V dropped 0 bases and J dropped 2 bases, with 6 bases sitting between them. The CDR3 totals 14 residues. Germline V gives CDR1 SGHNT, CDR2 YENEEA. Notes on the study in general: Later analysis showed TCR association rates varying by HLA locus, highest for DRB1 and lowest for HLA-C. An analysis that came later showed most CMV-associated TCR beta chains appearing HLA-restricted. Three CMV-associated chains proved CMV antigen-specific in vitro.

The sequencing input was PBMCs. This rearrangement joins TRBV11-3 to TRBJ2-3; unclear D gene. The clonotype originates from a young man in good health and CMV-seropositive. The CDR3: CASSLDHNTDTQYF. The CDR3 coding sequence is TGTGCCAGCAGCTTAGACCACAACACAGATACGCAGTATTTT.